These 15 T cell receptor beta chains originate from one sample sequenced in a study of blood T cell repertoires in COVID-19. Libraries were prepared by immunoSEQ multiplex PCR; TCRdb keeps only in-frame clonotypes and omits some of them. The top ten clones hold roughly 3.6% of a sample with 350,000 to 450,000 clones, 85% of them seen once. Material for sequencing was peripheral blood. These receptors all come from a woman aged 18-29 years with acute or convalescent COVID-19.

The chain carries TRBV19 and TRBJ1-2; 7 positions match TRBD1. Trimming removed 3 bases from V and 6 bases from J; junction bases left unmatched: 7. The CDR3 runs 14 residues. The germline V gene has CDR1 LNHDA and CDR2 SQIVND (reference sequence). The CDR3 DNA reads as TGTGCCAGTAGTATCCTAGACAGGGCCCATGGCTACACCTTC. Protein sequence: CASSILDRAHGYTF.

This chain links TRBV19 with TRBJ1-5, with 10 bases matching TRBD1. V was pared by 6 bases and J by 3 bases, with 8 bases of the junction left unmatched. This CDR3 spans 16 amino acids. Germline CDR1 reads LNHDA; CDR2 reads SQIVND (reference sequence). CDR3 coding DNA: TGTGCCAGTAGGCGCCGCGGGACAGGGGTCAATCAGCCCCAGCATTTT. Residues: CASRRRGTGVNQPQHF. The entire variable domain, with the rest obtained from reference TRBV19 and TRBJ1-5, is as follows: DGGITQSPKYLFRKEGQNVTLSCEQNLNHDAMYWYRQDPGQGLRLIYYSQIVNDFQKGDIAEGYSVSREKKESFPLTVTSAQKNPTAFYLCASRRRGTGVNQPQHFGDGTRLSIL.

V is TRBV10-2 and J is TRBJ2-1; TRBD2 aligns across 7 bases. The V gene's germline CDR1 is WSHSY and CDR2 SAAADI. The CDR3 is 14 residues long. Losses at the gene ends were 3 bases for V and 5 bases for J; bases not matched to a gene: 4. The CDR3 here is CASSEDGRNNEQFF. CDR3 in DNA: TGCGCCAGCAGTGAAGACGGGAGGAACAATGAGCAGTTCTTC.

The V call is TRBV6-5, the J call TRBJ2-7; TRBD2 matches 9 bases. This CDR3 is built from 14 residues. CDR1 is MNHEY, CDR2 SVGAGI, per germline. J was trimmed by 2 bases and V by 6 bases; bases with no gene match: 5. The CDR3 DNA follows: TGTGCCAGCAGAAGACTAGCGGAGACCTACGAGCAGTACTTC. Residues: CASRRLAETYEQYF.

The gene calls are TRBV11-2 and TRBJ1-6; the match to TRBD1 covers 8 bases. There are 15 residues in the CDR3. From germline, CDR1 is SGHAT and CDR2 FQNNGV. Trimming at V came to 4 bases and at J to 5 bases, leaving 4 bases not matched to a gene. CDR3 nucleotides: TGTGCCAGCAGCTGGCAGGGGGCCGATAATTCACCCCTCCACTTT. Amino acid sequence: CASSWQGADNSPLHF.

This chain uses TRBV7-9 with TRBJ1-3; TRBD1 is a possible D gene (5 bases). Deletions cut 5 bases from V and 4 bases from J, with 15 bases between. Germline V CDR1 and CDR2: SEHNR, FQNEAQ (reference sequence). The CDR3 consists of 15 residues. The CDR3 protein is CASSPRDRAGNTIYF. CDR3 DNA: TGTGCCAGCAGCCCTCGAGACAGAGCGGGAAACACCATATATTTT. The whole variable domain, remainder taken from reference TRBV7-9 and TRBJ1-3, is DTGVSQNPRHKITKRGQNVTFRCDPISEHNRLYWYRQTLGQGPEFLTYFQNEAQLEKSRLLSDRFSAERPKGSFSTLEIQRTEQGDSAMYLCASSPRDRAGNTIYFGEGSWLTVV.

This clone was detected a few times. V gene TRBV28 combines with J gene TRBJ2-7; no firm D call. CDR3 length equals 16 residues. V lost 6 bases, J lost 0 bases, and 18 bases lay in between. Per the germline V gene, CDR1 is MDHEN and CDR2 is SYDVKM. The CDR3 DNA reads TGTGCCAGCAGCCCTCCCCATGCGGTATACTCCTACGAGCAGTACTTC. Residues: CASSPPHAVYSYEQYF.

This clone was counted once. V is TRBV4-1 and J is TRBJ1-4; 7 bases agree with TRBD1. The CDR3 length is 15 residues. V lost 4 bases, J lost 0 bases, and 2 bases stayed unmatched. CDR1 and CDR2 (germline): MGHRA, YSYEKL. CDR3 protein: CASSRQGSTNEKLFF. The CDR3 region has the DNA TGCGCCAGCAGCCGACAGGGCTCAACTAATGAAAAACTGTTTTTT.

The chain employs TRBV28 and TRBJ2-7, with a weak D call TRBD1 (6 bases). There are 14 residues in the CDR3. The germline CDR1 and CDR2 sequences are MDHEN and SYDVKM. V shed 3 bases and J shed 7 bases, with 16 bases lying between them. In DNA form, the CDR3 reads TGTGCCAGCAGTTTTAGTAACAGGGCTTGGGAGCAGTACTTC. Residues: CASSFSNRAWEQYF.

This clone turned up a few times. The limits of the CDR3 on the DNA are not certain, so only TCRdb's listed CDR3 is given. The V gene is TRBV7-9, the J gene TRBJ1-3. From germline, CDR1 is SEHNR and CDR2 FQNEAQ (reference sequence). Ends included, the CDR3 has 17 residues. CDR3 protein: CASSLGFFGEPGNTIYF.

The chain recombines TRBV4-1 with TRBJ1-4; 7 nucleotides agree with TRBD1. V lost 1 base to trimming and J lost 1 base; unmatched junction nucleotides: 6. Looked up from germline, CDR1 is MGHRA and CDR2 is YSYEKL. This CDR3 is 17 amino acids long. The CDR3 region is CASSQGQGPQTNEKLFF. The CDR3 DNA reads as TGCGCCAGCAGCCAAGGACAGGGTCCTCAAACTAATGAAAAACTGTTTTTT.

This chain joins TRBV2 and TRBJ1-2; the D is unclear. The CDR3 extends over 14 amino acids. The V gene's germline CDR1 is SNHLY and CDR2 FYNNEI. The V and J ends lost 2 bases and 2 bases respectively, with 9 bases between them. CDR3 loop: CASSELAENYGYTF. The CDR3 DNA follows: TGTGCCAGCAGTGAATTAGCTGAAAACTATGGCTACACCTTC.

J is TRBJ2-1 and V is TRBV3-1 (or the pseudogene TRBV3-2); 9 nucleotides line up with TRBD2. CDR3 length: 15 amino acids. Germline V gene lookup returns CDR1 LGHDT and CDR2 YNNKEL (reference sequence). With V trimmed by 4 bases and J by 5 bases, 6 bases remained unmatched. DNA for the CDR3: TGTGCCAGCAGCCGACTAGCGGCTGGGAACAATGAGCAGTTCTTC. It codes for CASSRLAAGNNEQFF.

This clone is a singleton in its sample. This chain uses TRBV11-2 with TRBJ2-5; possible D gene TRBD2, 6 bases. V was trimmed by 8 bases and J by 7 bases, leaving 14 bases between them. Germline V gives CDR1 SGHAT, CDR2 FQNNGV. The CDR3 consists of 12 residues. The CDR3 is CASATGEGTQYF. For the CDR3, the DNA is TGTGCCAGCGCCACGGGAGAAGGGACCCAGTACTTC. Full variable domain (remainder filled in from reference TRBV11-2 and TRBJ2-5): EAGVAQSPRYKIIEKRQSVAFWCNPISGHATLYWYQQILGQGPKLLIQFQNNGVVDDSQLPKDRFSAERLKGVDSTLKIQPAKLEDSAVYLCASATGEGTQYFGPGTRLLVL.

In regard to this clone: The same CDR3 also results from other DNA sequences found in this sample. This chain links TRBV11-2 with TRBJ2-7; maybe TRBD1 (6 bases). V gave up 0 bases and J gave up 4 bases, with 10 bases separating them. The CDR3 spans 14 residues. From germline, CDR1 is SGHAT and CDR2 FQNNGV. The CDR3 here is CASSLDPGEYEQYF. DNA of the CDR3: TGTGCCAGCAGCTTAGACCCAGGGGAATACGAGCAGTACTTC. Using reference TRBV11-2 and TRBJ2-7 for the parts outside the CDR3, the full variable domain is EAGVAQSPRYKIIEKRQSVAFWCNPISGHATLYWYQQILGQGPKLLIQFQNNGVVDDSQLPKDRFSAERLKGVDSTLKIQPAKLEDSAVYLCASSLDPGEYEQYFGPGTRLTVT.